The 31 T cell receptor beta chains below come from one sample, sequenced in a study of T cells expressing NK-cell markers. After re-calling the 5' RACE reads, TCRdb lists one entry per CDR3 protein, DNA absent. This sample's table has around 100,000 distinct CDR3 sequences. Sequencing was carried out using blood T cells: a sorted CD56 or NKG2C T cell subset, CD4+ or CD8+ T cells, or bulk PBMC T cells (not recorded which). All receptors come from a woman aged 18 to 75 in good health.

V is TRBV14 and J is TRBJ2-1. Germline CDR1 reads SGHDN; CDR2 reads FVKESK. There are 15 residues in the CDR3. The CDR3 is CASSHRGDPYNEQFF.

This chain links TRBV29-1 with TRBJ1-1; with no DNA, the TCRdb D assignment of TRBD1 cannot be verified. CDR3 length: 13 amino acids. Looked up from germline, CDR1 is SQVTM and CDR2 is ANQGSEA. The CDR3 loop reads CSVDEGQSTEAFF.

V usage is TRBV12-3 or TRBV12-4 and J usage is TRBJ2-5. The CDR3 length is 14 residues. The CDR3 protein is CASSFGVLQETQYF.

J is TRBJ2-5 and V is TRBV24-1; the D call of TRBD1 rests on TCRdb alone, since no DNA is present to check it. Germline V lookup: CDR1 KGHDR, CDR2 SFDVKD. The CDR3 has 20 residues. The CDR3 loop is CATSEGDYRDRGRRAETQYF.

The chain carries TRBV5-1 and TRBJ2-7; no DNA is available, so the TRBD1 call from TCRdb remains unchecked. CDR3 length: 14 amino acids. Germline CDR1 is SGHRS and CDR2 is YFSETQ. This chain's CDR3 is CASSWGTEPYEQYF.

CDR3 amino acids: CSVAGGGAGNEQFF. This chain uses TRBV29-1 with TRBJ2-1; with no DNA, the TCRdb D assignment of TRBD2 cannot be verified. The V gene's germline CDR1 is SQVTM and CDR2 ANQGSEA. CDR3 length: 14 residues.

The V call is TRBV11-2, the J call TRBJ2-7; TCRdb lists TRBD1, though no DNA is available to test this call. Germline V gives CDR1 SGHAT, CDR2 FQNNGV. The CDR3 runs 12 residues. CDR3 residues: CASSHAPYEQYF.

V is TRBV7-2 and J is TRBJ2-4; TCRdb selects TRBD2, and the lack of DNA leaves this call unchecked. The CDR3 is 15 amino acids. Germline V lookup: CDR1 SGHTA, CDR2 FQGNSA. The CDR3 sequence is CASSLGAGTFDFQYF.

V gene TRBV20-1 combines with J gene TRBJ2-1; the D call from TCRdb, TRBD2, cannot be confirmed without DNA. This CDR3 has 17 amino acids. Germline V CDR1 and CDR2: DFQATT, SNEGSKA (reference sequence). CDR3 protein: CSARGLALAGDYNEQFF.

The V gene is TRBV4-3, the J gene TRBJ2-3. The length of the CDR3 is 14 residues. From germline, CDR1 is LGHNA and CDR2 YSLEER. CDR3 in amino acids: CASSQGLRTDTQYF.

The V and J genes are TRBV7-3 and TRBJ2-5; without DNA, the TCRdb call of TRBD1 cannot be checked. The CDR3 runs to 15 residues. Germline CDR1 reads SGHTA; CDR2 reads FQGTGA. CDR3 protein: CASSLTGGIQETQYF.

The rearrangement uses TRBV7-6 and TRBJ2-1; absent DNA, TCRdb's TRBD2 call cannot be checked. Germline V lookup: CDR1 SGHVS, CDR2 FNYEAQ. The length of the CDR3 is 14 residues. Here the CDR3 reads CASSLDRGLNEQFF.

This rearrangement joins TRBV15 to TRBJ2-3; TCRdb returns TRBD1, unconfirmable since there is no DNA. The germline V gene has CDR1 LNHNV and CDR2 YYDKDF (reference sequence). The CDR3 length is 15 residues. The CDR3 here is CATSTSRDSIDTQYF.

The chain has TRBV7-9 and TRBJ2-1; TCRdb's D call of TRBD2 is untestable without DNA. The CDR3 is 16 residues long. Germline-derived CDR1 and CDR2 are SEHNR and FQNEAQ (reference sequence). Here the CDR3 reads CASSSDLAAAYNEQFF.

V and J are TRBV13 and TRBJ1-4; with no DNA, the TCRdb D assignment of TRBD1 cannot be verified. Germline V gives CDR1 PRHDT, CDR2 FYEKMQ (reference sequence). This CDR3 is built from 16 residues. The CDR3 here is CASSETGPDLGEKLFF.

The CDR3 spells CSVEDRVFETQYF. This rearrangement joins TRBV29-1 to TRBJ2-5; TCRdb's D call of TRBD1 is untestable without DNA. Germline V gene data show CDR1 as SQVTM and CDR2 as ANQGSEA. The CDR3 is made up of 13 amino acids. The whole variable domain, filled in from reference TRBV29-1 and TRBJ2-5, reads SAVISQKPSRDICQRGTSLTIQCQVDSQVTMMFWYRQQPGQSLTLIATANQGSEATYESGFVIDKFPISRPNLTFSTLTVSNMSPEDSSIYLCSVEDRVFETQYFGPGTRLLVL.

The V and J genes are TRBV29-1 and TRBJ2-3; TCRdb picks TRBD1, but there is no DNA to check that call. CDR1 is SQVTM, CDR2 ANQGSEA, per germline. This CDR3 region has 17 residues. The CDR3 protein is CSVEDKDAVPATDTQYF.

The genes are TRBV7-3 and TRBJ2-1; TCRdb reports TRBD2, a call that lacks DNA to check it against. Germline V gene lookup returns CDR1 SGHTA and CDR2 FQGTGA. This CDR3 is built from 17 residues. The CDR3: CASSSLSVGFRGDEQFF.

The V and J genes are TRBV29-1 and TRBJ2-7; there is no DNA to check the TCRdb D call of TRBD2. Per the germline V gene, CDR1 is SQVTM and CDR2 is ANQGSEA. This CDR3 comprises 14 residues. The CDR3 sequence: CSVLGTSGNYEQYF.

The J gene is TRBJ2-7, the V gene TRBV5-1; TCRdb outputs TRBD1, but without DNA this stays unchecked. This CDR3 comprises 12 residues. CDR1 and CDR2 (germline): SGHRS, YFSETQ. This chain's CDR3 is CASSWTGDEQYF.

The J gene is TRBJ2-2, the V gene TRBV19; the D call from TCRdb, TRBD1, cannot be confirmed without DNA. Germline V gene data show CDR1 as LNHDA and CDR2 as SQIVND (reference sequence). The length of the CDR3 is 16 residues. The CDR3 protein is CASSIDSGHRAGELFF.

The chain couples TRBV7-9 to TRBJ1-1. The length of the CDR3 is 13 residues. CDR1 and CDR2 from the germline V gene are SEHNR and FQNEAQ (reference sequence). CDR3 amino acids: CASSAGLNTEAFF.

The chain links TRBV20-1 to TRBJ1-1; TCRdb names TRBD1, which stays unverified in the absence of DNA. The CDR3 loop spans 11 amino acids. CDR1 is DFQATT, CDR2 SNEGSKA, per germline (reference sequence). This CDR3 reads CSDDRVPEAFF.

The CDR3 reads CSAWGQGGQPQHF. V is TRBV20-1 and J is TRBJ1-5; there is no DNA to check the TCRdb D call of TRBD1. Germline CDR1 and CDR2: DFQATT and SNEGSKA (reference sequence). The CDR3 runs to 13 residues.

The chain has TRBV19 and TRBJ2-7; the TCRdb call, TRBD1, lacks DNA for checking. Per germline, CDR1 LNHDA and CDR2 SQIVND (reference sequence). This CDR3 region has 14 residues. CDR3 region: CASTEDRLSYEQYF.

The chain combines TRBV7-2 with TRBJ1-6. The CDR3 covers 13 residues. CDR1 SGHTA and CDR2 FQGNSA come from the germline V gene. CDR3 sequence reads: CASSLVTDSPLHF.

The chain recombines TRBV6-4 with TRBJ2-1; absent DNA, TCRdb's TRBD2 call cannot be checked. The length of the CDR3 is 13 residues. CDR1 and CDR2 from the germline V gene are MRHNA and SNTAGT. Here the CDR3 reads CASSEGPTGEQFF.

The chain has TRBV12-3 or TRBV12-4 and TRBJ2-7; without DNA, the TCRdb call of TRBD2 cannot be checked. This CDR3 region has 17 residues. CDR3 in amino acids: CASSRTGVAGPTYEQYF.

This chain's CDR3 is CASSLGGTELSLGEQFF. The chain recombines TRBV11-2 with TRBJ2-1; TCRdb indicates TRBD1, and absent DNA this call remains unverified. CDR3 length: 17 amino acids. Germline CDR1 and CDR2: SGHAT and FQNNGV.

The rearrangement links TRBV18 to TRBJ2-1; the D call from TCRdb, TRBD2, cannot be confirmed without DNA. Germline CDR1 KGHSH, CDR2 LQKENI. The CDR3 is 15 residues long. CDR3 protein: CASSPGSGAYNEQFF.

V and J are TRBV12-3 or TRBV12-4 and TRBJ2-7; there is no DNA to check the TCRdb D call of TRBD1. The length of the CDR3 is 13 residues. The CDR3 is CASSLGGVYEQYF.